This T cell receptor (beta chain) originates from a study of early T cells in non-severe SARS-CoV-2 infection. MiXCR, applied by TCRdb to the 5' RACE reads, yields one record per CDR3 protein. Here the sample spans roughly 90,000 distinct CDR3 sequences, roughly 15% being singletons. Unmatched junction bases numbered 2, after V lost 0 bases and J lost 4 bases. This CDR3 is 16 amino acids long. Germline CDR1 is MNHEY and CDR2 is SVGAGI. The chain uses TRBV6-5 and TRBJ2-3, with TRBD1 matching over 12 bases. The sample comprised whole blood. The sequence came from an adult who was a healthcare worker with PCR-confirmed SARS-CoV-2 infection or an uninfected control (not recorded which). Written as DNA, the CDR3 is TGTGCCAGCAGTTACTCCGGGACAGGGGGCGCAGATACGCAGTATTTT. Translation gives CASSYSGTGGADTQYF.